A selection of T cell receptor beta chains follows, all from one sample in a study of T cell repertoires in cytomegalovirus infection. One entry per CDR3 protein, called by TCRdb with MiXCR from the reads. The sample lists 150,000 to 200,000 distinct CDR3 sequences, more than 9% occurring once. The sample consisted of PBMCs. The receptors stem from a human donor in good health (CMV status not recorded). Some clones in this sample may be carry-over from other donors' samples. The CDR3 runs from the conserved cysteine through the conserved F or W. The D gene is left open where the match is weak. The listing skips clone size in some rows; elsewhere it reads once, few, many or a size class.

V gene	clone size	D gene	J gene	CDR3 DNA	CDR3 protein
TRBV7-2	many	-	TRBJ1-2	TGTGCCAGCAGCTCCCGGGGACCGGGGGGGTATGGCTACACCTTC	CASSSRGPGGYGYTF
TRBV28	-	TRBD1	TRBJ2-7	TGTGCCAGCAGTACAGGGGACGAGCAGTACTTC	CASSTGDEQYF
TRBV7-2	many	TRBD2	TRBJ2-2	TGTGCCAGCAGCTTAGTTGGCGGGAGTCCCACCGGGGAGCTGTTTTTT	CASSLVGGSPTGELFF
TRBV7-9	-	TRBD1	TRBJ1-1	TGTGCCAGCAGCTTACAAGCAGGGGGCGTCTCTGAAGCTTTCTTT	CASSLQAGGVSEAFF
TRBV24-1	many	-	TRBJ2-3	TGTGCCACCCGCCGTGGGGATACGCAGTATTTT	CATRRGDTQYF
TRBV7-2	many	-	TRBJ1-2	TGTGCCAGCAGCCGAGACGGACTGGGGAGACTTAACTATGGCTACACCTTC	CASSRDGLGRLNYGYTF
TRBV15	few	TRBD2	TRBJ2-3	TGTGCCACCTCAGCGACTAGCGGCGCCGATACGCAGTATTTT	CATSATSGADTQYF
TRBV19	-	TRBD2	TRBJ2-1	TGTGCCAGTAGTGCTAGCGGACACGCCTACAATGAGCAGTTCTTC	CASSASGHAYNEQFF
TRBV28	many	-	TRBJ1-1	TGTGCCAGCGGTCTCCCGGGGGCACTACTAAACACTGAAGCTTTCTTT	CASGLPGALLNTEAFF
TRBV2	-	-	TRBJ2-1	TGTGCCAGCGGCGGAGTTGGGGCGAATGAGCAGTTCTTC	CASGGVGANEQFF
TRBV12-3/TRBV12-4	-	TRBD1	TRBJ2-2	TGTGCCAGCAGCCCCAGGACAGGGCTTGCCGGGGAGCTGTTTTTT	CASSPRTGLAGELFF
TRBV7-2	many	-	TRBJ1-2	TGTGCCAGCAGCTCCCTAAGCCGGGACCGTGACCGGGCTAACTATGGCTACACCTTC	CASSSLSRDRDRANYGYTF
TRBV28	-	TRBD1	TRBJ1-5	TGTGCCAGCAGACGGGACAGGACCAATCAGCCCCAGCATTTT	CASRRDRTNQPQHF
TRBV30	-	-	TRBJ1-3	TGTGCCTGGGCGCCATTTGGAAACACCATATATTTT	CAWAPFGNTIYF
TRBV6-2/TRBV6-3	many	-	TRBJ2-6	TGTGCCAGCAGTCCGTTAGCCGGGGCCAACGTCCTGACTTTC	CASSPLAGANVLTF
TRBV28	many	-	TRBJ2-5	TGTGCCAGCAGACCCCCGGAAGAGACCCAGTACTTC	CASRPPEETQYF
TRBV5-8	many	TRBD1	TRBJ1-2	TGTGCCAGCAGCTCGATCAGGGGGCTGGTAGGCTACACCTTC	CASSSIRGLVGYTF
TRBV5-6	few	-	TRBJ1-5	TGTGCCAGCAGCGAGGATCCTAATCAGCCCCAGCATTTT	CASSEDPNQPQHF
TRBV7-9	many	TRBD2	TRBJ2-7	TGTGCCAGCAGCTTGACTAGCGGGGGTGAGAACGAGCAGTACTTC	CASSLTSGGENEQYF
TRBV7-8	-	-	TRBJ1-2	TGTGCCAGCAGCTATTCAGGCGGCTACACCTTC	CASSYSGGYTF
TRBV28	many	TRBD2	TRBJ2-5	TGTGCCAGCAGTTTCCGGCTAGCGGGGGGGGAGACCCAGTACTTC	CASSFRLAGGETQYF
TRBV6-6	-	TRBD2	TRBJ2-3	TGTGCCAGCAGGGACCTAGCGGGGGCCCGCGGAGATACGCAGTATTTT	CASRDLAGARGDTQYF
TRBV4-3	few	-	TRBJ1-2	TGCGCCAGCAGCCAAGGGACATCAACCTCAGCTAACTATGGCTACACCTTC	CASSQGTSTSANYGYTF
TRBV7-2	many	TRBD2	TRBJ2-5	TGTGCCAGCAGCTTAGCAGGGCTAGCGGGAGGATTGACGGAAGAGACCCAGTACTTC	CASSLAGLAGGLTEETQYF
TRBV30	few	-	TRBJ1-1	TGTGCCTGGAGTTACGGGACCACTGAAGCTTTCTTT	CAWSYGTTEAFF
TRBV7-2	many	-	TRBJ1-2	TGTGCCAGCAGCTTCCCGCAGGGCGGGGGCTACACCTTC	CASSFPQGGGYTF
TRBV30	few	-	TRBJ2-7	TGTGCCTGCGGGGGTTACAGCTACGAGCAGTACTTC	CACGGYSYEQYF